The rows below give T cell receptor beta chains drawn from one sample of a study of cytomegalovirus exposure and HLA in healthy donors. Generated by immunoSEQ multiplex PCR, the TCRdb table keeps only in-frame clones and is missing some. The repertoire holds more than 250,000 clones, with 86% as singletons. Material: PBMCs. Every receptor here comes from a woman aged 18 to 35 in good health and CMV-seronegative. The CDR3 runs from the conserved cysteine through the conserved F or W. Fields, in order: D gene, V gene, clone size, J gene, CDR3 protein, CDR3 DNA. D genes are given only for firm matches. Clone size, where shown, is once, few, many, or a class for clones that have expanded.

TRBD1	TRBV5-5	-	TRBJ1-2	CASSLGWDRRSGYTF	TGTGCCAGCAGCTTGGGGTGGGACAGGAGGAGCGGCTACACCTTC
TRBD2	TRBV27	-	TRBJ2-5	CASSHRLAGDGETQYF	TGTGCCAGCAGCCACCGACTAGCGGGGGACGGAGAGACCCAGTACTTC
-	TRBV15	few	TRBJ1-5	CATSPESVGARHQPQHF	TGTGCCACCAGCCCCGAGTCGGTGGGGGCCCGGCATCAGCCCCAGCATTTT
-	TRBV4-1	-	TRBJ2-1	CASSQDATTEQFF	TGCGCCAGCAGCCAAGATGCCACAACTGAGCAGTTCTTC
TRBD2	TRBV5-4	-	TRBJ2-7	CASSSRLADEQYF	TGTGCCAGCAGCTCTAGACTAGCAGATGAGCAGTACTTC
-	TRBV7-8	once	TRBJ1-2	CASSLGGLSNYGYTF	TGTGCCAGCAGCTTAGGGGGACTCTCGAACTATGGCTACACCTTC
-	TRBV2	-	TRBJ1-2	CASSEQGYGYTF	TGTGCCAGCAGTGAACAGGGGTACGGCTACACCTTC
-	TRBV28	few	TRBJ1-2	CASSPQTGSYGYTF	TGTGCCAGCAGTCCTCAGACTGGGAGCTATGGCTACACCTTC
TRBD2	TRBV27	-	TRBJ2-7	CASSSFTLTSGRIHEQYF	TGTGCCAGCAGTTCCTTTACGCTGACTAGCGGGAGAATCCACGAGCAGTACTTC
-	TRBV5-1	-	TRBJ2-3	CASSGSGSTDTQYF	TGCGCCAGCAGCGGTTCAGGGAGCACAGATACGCAGTATTTT
TRBD1	TRBV5-6	-	TRBJ2-5	CASSGTDQETQYF	TGTGCCAGCAGCGGGACAGATCAAGAGACCCAGTACTTC
-	TRBV28	-	TRBJ1-4	CASSSDIATNEKLFF	TGTGCCAGCAGTTCCGACATAGCAACTAATGAAAAACTGTTTTTT
-	TRBV19	-	TRBJ2-7	CASSISGVTYEQYF	TGTGCCAGTAGTATAAGCGGCGTCACCTACGAGCAGTACTTC
TRBD1	TRBV5-4	-	TRBJ1-2	CASSFPDRGYGYTF	TGTGCCAGCAGCTTCCCGGACAGGGGGTATGGCTACACCTTC
-	TRBV27	-	TRBJ2-1	CASSPLGNLVNEQFF	TGTGCCAGCAGTCCACTAGGAAACCTTGTCAATGAGCAGTTCTTC
TRBD2	TRBV19	-	TRBJ2-7	CASSADPGGPYEQYF	TGTGCCAGTAGTGCCGACCCGGGAGGACCCTACGAGCAGTACTTC
TRBD2	TRBV6-5	few	TRBJ2-2	CASSYVAGGNTGELFF	TGTGCCAGCAGTTACGTAGCGGGGGGAAACACCGGGGAGCTGTTTTTT
-	TRBV5-8	-	TRBJ1-5	CASSLVTRVYQPQHF	TGTGCCAGCAGCTTGGTTACCAGGGTCTATCAGCCCCAGCATTTT
-	TRBV7-2	few	TRBJ2-2	CASSYRYNTGELFF	TGTGCCAGCAGCTACCGGTACAACACCGGGGAGCTGTTTTTT
TRBD1	TRBV18	-	TRBJ2-1	CASSLTGGFIDEQFF	TGTGCCAGCTCCCTCACAGGGGGCTTTATCGATGAGCAGTTCTTC
TRBD2	TRBV11-2	once	TRBJ2-7	CASGGRSGVRLGEQYF	TGTGCCAGCGGAGGTAGAAGCGGGGTTAGGTTGGGCGAGCAGTACTTC
-	TRBV21-1	-	TRBJ2-2	CARKSSPAGTNTGELFF	TGTGCCAGAAAGTCATCTCCGGCGGGTACTAACACCGGGGAGCTGTTTTTT
-	TRBV7-2	-	TRBJ1-3	CASSLATVSGNTIYF	TGTGCCAGCAGCTTAGCGACAGTCTCTGGAAACACCATATATTTT
-	TRBV27	-	TRBJ2-1	CASVDYLNNEQFF	TGTGCCAGCGTCGACTACCTCAACAATGAGCAGTTCTTC
TRBD1	TRBV7-9	-	TRBJ1-1	CASSVRDSNTEAFF	TGTGCCAGCAGCGTAAGGGACAGCAACACTGAAGCTTTCTTT
-	TRBV10-2	-	TRBJ2-1	CASKLTGSSYNEQFF	TGCGCCAGTAAATTAACAGGGAGCTCCTACAATGAGCAGTTCTTC
TRBD1	TRBV6-5	few	TRBJ1-2	CASRGTDNYGYTF	TGTGCCAGCAGGGGGACAGATAACTATGGCTACACCTTC
TRBD2	TRBV6-1	-	TRBJ2-7	CASSTASGTSYEQYF	TGTGCCAGCAGTACGGCTAGCGGGACCTCCTACGAGCAGTACTTC
-	TRBV27	-	TRBJ2-5	CASWGQGLGTQYF	TGTGCCAGCTGGGGCCAGGGGTTGGGGACCCAGTACTTC
TRBD1	TRBV7-9	-	TRBJ1-4	CASSYRGPEKLFF	TGTGCCAGCAGCTACAGGGGGCCGGAAAAACTGTTTTTT
-	TRBV2	-	TRBJ1-2	CASSSQGPYGYTF	TGTGCCAGCAGCTCACAGGGCCCCTATGGCTACACCTTC
TRBD1	TRBV29-1	-	TRBJ2-2	CSVVDRGWAGTGELFF	TGCAGCGTGGTTGACAGGGGATGGGCTGGCACCGGGGAGCTGTTTTTT
TRBD1	TRBV10-1	-	TRBJ2-5	CASSSTGGSWETQYF	TGCGCCAGCAGTTCCACAGGGGGCTCGTGGGAGACCCAGTACTTC
-	TRBV10-2	-	TRBJ2-7	CASSDRGEQYF	TGCGCCAGCAGCGACCGAGGGGAGCAGTACTTC
TRBD2	TRBV28	few	TRBJ2-7	CASSEAGDFEQYF	TGTGCCAGCAGTGAAGCGGGAGATTTCGAGCAGTACTTC
-	TRBV18	-	TRBJ2-3	CASCPADSSPDTQYF	TGTGCCAGCTGCCCAGCGGACTCATCCCCAGATACGCAGTATTTT
-	TRBV2	-	TRBJ2-7	CASSPGVFHEQYF	TGTGCCAGCAGTCCCGGGGTATTCCACGAGCAGTACTTC
TRBD2	TRBV4-2	-	TRBJ2-2	CASSFSGTSVTGELFF	TGTGCCAGCAGCTTCTCCGGGACTAGCGTTACCGGGGAGCTGTTTTTT
-	TRBV7-2	-	TRBJ1-5	CASSLSGLLNQPQHF	TGTGCCAGCAGCTTAAGCGGACTCCTCAATCAGCCCCAGCATTTT
-	TRBV18	-	TRBJ2-5	CASSPQESGLSQETQYF	TGTGCCAGCTCACCACAGGAAAGTGGACTATCCCAAGAGACCCAGTACTTC
-	TRBV6-5	-	TRBJ1-5	CASSYSRDQPQHF	TGTGCCAGCAGTTACTCGCGTGATCAGCCCCAGCATTTT
-	TRBV29-1	-	TRBJ2-7	CSVELRDSPYEQYF	TGCAGCGTTGAACTTAGGGACTCACCCTACGAGCAGTACTTC
-	TRBV7-2	-	TRBJ1-2	CASSRDTNYGYTF	TGTGCCAGCAGCCGGGACACCAACTATGGCTACACCTTC
-	TRBV6-5	few	TRBJ1-2	CASSLVANYGYTF	TGTGCCAGCAGTTTGGTAGCTAACTATGGCTACACCTTC
-	TRBV27	once	TRBJ1-5	CASSFIGGNQPQHF	TGTGCCAGCAGTTTTATAGGGGGAAATCAGCCCCAGCATTTT
TRBD1	TRBV5-4	-	TRBJ2-7	CASSTRQGESGEQYF	TGTGCCAGCAGCACGCGACAGGGGGAGAGCGGAGAGCAGTACTTC
-	TRBV2	-	TRBJ1-5	CASSGEGQPQHF	TGTGCCAGCTCCGGGGAGGGACAGCCCCAGCATTTT
-	TRBV19	-	TRBJ2-1	CASSIDQGGAGEQFF	TGTGCCAGTAGTATAGATCAGGGAGGAGCAGGGGAGCAGTTCTTC
-	TRBV5-4	-	TRBJ2-1	CASSLEAGSSYNEQFF	TGTGCCAGCAGCTTAGAGGCGGGAAGCTCCTACAATGAGCAGTTCTTC
TRBD1	TRBV15	-	TRBJ1-5	CATSGGQGAYFQPQHF	TGTGCCACCTCTGGAGGGCAGGGGGCGTATTTTCAGCCCCAGCATTTT
TRBD2	TRBV10-3	once	TRBJ2-7	CAIGERETSYEQYF	TGTGCCATCGGCGAGCGGGAAACCTCCTACGAGCAGTACTTC
TRBD1	TRBV6-1	-	TRBJ1-2	CASSEALAWDSGYGYTF	TGTGCCAGCAGTGAAGCCTTAGCTTGGGACAGTGGGTATGGCTACACCTTC
-	TRBV6-6	-	TRBJ1-2	CASGVQGGNYGYTF	TGTGCCAGCGGGGTTCAGGGCGGTAACTATGGCTACACCTTC
TRBD1	TRBV19	-	TRBJ2-1	CASSLRTGGYNEQFF	TGTGCCAGTAGTTTAAGGACAGGGGGTTACAATGAGCAGTTCTTC
TRBD1	TRBV30	-	TRBJ2-1	CAFNSGRGQAYNEQFF	TGTGCCTTCAACTCCGGCCGGGGACAGGCCTACAATGAGCAGTTCTTC
TRBD2	TRBV11-2	-	TRBJ2-1	CASTSSGNYNEQFF	TGTGCCAGCACGTCTAGCGGTAATTACAATGAGCAGTTCTTC
TRBD1	TRBV7-9	once	TRBJ1-4	CASSLASGGREKLFF	TGTGCCAGCAGCTTAGCTTCAGGGGGAAGGGAAAAACTGTTTTTT